The next 3 T cell receptor beta chains were all read from a single sample in a study of T cell responses to AZD1222 COVID-19 vaccine. The repertoire was sequenced with immunoSEQ multiplex PCR; TCRdb's copy has only in-frame clones and lacks some. The data hold 95,000 to 150,000 clones, with over 85% observed a single time. Sequences were derived from peripheral blood, sampled on day 0 of AZD1222 vaccination. The source is an adult in good health.

J is TRBJ2-7 and V is TRBV7-9; D remains unclear. The ends were cut back, 1 base at V and 0 bases at J, with 10 bases in the middle. Germline loops: CDR1 SEHNR, CDR2 FQNEAQ (reference sequence). The CDR3 is made up of 15 amino acids. CDR3 protein: CASSLGVGPSYEQYF. The CDR3 coding sequence is TGTGCCAGCAGCTTAGGGGTGGGCCCCTCCTACGAGCAGTACTTC.

This chain joins TRBV5-1 and TRBJ2-2; TRBD2 aligns across 7 bases. Trimming cost V 5 bases and J 5 bases; bases outside gene matches: 3. CDR3 length equals 13 residues. CDR1 and CDR2 (germline): SGHRS, YFSETQ. As DNA, the CDR3 is TGCGCCAGCAGGACCGGGGGGACCGGGGAGCTGTTTTTT. Protein product: CASRTGGTGELFF.

This sequence joins TRBV28 and TRBJ2-1; 7 positions match TRBD2. CDR1 and CDR2 (germline): MDHEN, SYDVKM. The CDR3 consists of 16 residues. J gave up 4 bases and V 6 bases, and 12 bases lay outside the gene matches. Here the CDR3 reads CASSGARGRGYNEQFF. CDR3 nucleotides: TGTGCCAGCAGCGGCGCCCGCGGGAGAGGATACAATGAGCAGTTCTTC. Using reference TRBV28 and TRBJ2-1 for the parts outside the CDR3, the full variable domain is DVKVTQSSRYLVKRTGEKVFLECVQDMDHENMFWYRQDPGLGLRLIYFSYDVKMKEKGDIPEGYSVSREKKERFSLILESASTNQTSMYLCASSGARGRGYNEQFFGPGTRLTVL.